These 10 T cell receptor beta chains came from one sample sequenced in a study of cytomegalovirus exposure and HLA in healthy donors. A multiplex PCR was run with 60 Vbeta primers and 13 Jbeta primers. Assay used: immunoSEQ multiplex PCR; TCRdb lists only in-frame clones, some missing. The sample includes about 170,000 clones, over 80% of them seen just once. The specimen sequenced was PBMCs. All receptors derive from a boy between 2 and 15 years old in good health and CMV-seronegative.

The CDR3 region is CASSQVGTGVSTGTEAFF. Here the CDR3 DNA reads TGTGCCAGCAGCCAAGTCGGTACAGGGGTCTCCACAGGGACTGAAGCTTTCTTT. The rearrangement joins TRBV14 to TRBJ1-1; 7 bases match TRBD1. CDR3 length equals 18 residues. The junction had 16 bases not matched to a gene; V was cut back by 1 base and J by 5 bases. Per germline, CDR1 SGHDN and CDR2 FVKESK.

DNA for the CDR3: TGTGCCAGCAGTTTGGGACAGGGGGTGGTAGGCGGCTACACCTTC. Its protein is CASSLGQGVVGGYTF. The chain carries TRBV28 and TRBJ1-2, with 11 nucleotides matching TRBD1. The CDR3 loop spans 15 amino acids. Germline V gives CDR1 MDHEN, CDR2 SYDVKM. Trimming took 3 bases from V and 8 from J; bases not matched to a gene: 8.

This clone was seen only once. The chain couples TRBV18 to TRBJ2-3; D is perhaps TRBD1 (5 bases). V was pared by 0 bases and J by 5 bases, with 12 bases between. The CDR3 has 15 residues. Germline values: CDR1 KGHSH, CDR2 LQKENI. CDR3 in amino acids: CASSPPGQGIDTQYF. The DNA for the CDR3 is TGTGCCAGCTCACCACCAGGCCAGGGTATAGATACGCAGTATTTT.

The rearrangement uses TRBV4-2 and TRBJ2-3, with D possibly being TRBD1 (6 bases). V lost 1 base and J 8 bases, leaving 19 bases between the germline ends. Per germline, CDR1 LGHNA and CDR2 YNFKEQ. This CDR3 comprises 16 residues. The CDR3, as DNA: TGTGCCAGCAGCCAAGGCCTGGACTGGGGGCCCGGTACGCAGTATTTT. It encodes CASSQGLDWGPGTQYF.

J is TRBJ2-3 and V is TRBV29-1; 7 bases fit TRBD1. The junction had 7 bases not matched to a gene; V was cut back by 6 bases and J by 4 bases. The CDR3 consists of 13 residues. Germline assignment: CDR1 SQVTM and CDR2 ANQGSEA. CDR3 amino acids: CSVDRVHADTQYF. The CDR3 bases are TGCAGCGTAGACAGGGTCCATGCAGATACGCAGTATTTT.

The genes are TRBV25-1 and TRBJ2-5, with 8 bases that match TRBD1. Trimming took 3 bases from V and 5 from J; bases not matched to a gene: 5. The CDR3 totals 14 residues. CDR1 is MGHDK, CDR2 SYGVNS, per germline. CDR3 sequence: CASSDGQGRETQYF. CDR3 coding DNA: TGTGCCAGCAGTGATGGACAGGGCAGGGAGACCCAGTACTTC.

The chain combines TRBV11-2 with TRBJ2-7, with 9 bases that match TRBD2. V shed 5 bases and J 7 bases; nucleotides not matched to a gene: 12. Germline CDR1 is SGHAT and CDR2 is FQNNGV. This CDR3 is 15 amino acids long. CDR3 amino acids: CASSQIGGGAGEQYV. CDR3 DNA sequence: TGTGCCAGCAGCCAGATTGGCGGGGGGGCCGGAGAGCAGTACGTC.

J is TRBJ1-1 and V is TRBV2; TRBD1 agrees at 7 bases. V was pared by 8 bases and J by 3 bases, with 6 bases of the junction left unmatched. CDR1 is SNHLY, CDR2 FYNNEI, per germline. The CDR3 is 13 residues long. The CDR3 is CASGRGRYTEAFF. The CDR3 DNA is TGTGCCAGCGGCAGGGGGAGATACACTGAAGCTTTCTTT.

This rearrangement joins TRBV23-1 to TRBJ2-7; 9 bases map to TRBD1. TRBV23-1 is labeled an ORF, and its function is uncertain. The CDR3 contains 17 residues. With 2 bases clipped from V and 2 bases from J, the junction kept 10 bases outside the gene matches. This CDR3 reads CASSQAETGTGTYEQYF. The CDR3 nucleotides read TGCGCCAGCAGTCAAGCGGAAACCGGGACAGGGACCTACGAGCAGTACTTC.

The rearrangement uses TRBV9 and TRBJ2-1; 7 positions agree with TRBD2. The V gene's germline CDR1 is SGDLS and CDR2 YYNGEE. The CDR3 sequence is 14 residues long. The J segment lost 10 bases and the V segment lost 5 bases, leaving 12 bases of the junction unmatched. The CDR3: CASRGGDPGTEQFF. The CDR3 DNA reads as TGTGCCAGCAGGGGGGGGGACCCGGGCACCGAGCAGTTCTTC.